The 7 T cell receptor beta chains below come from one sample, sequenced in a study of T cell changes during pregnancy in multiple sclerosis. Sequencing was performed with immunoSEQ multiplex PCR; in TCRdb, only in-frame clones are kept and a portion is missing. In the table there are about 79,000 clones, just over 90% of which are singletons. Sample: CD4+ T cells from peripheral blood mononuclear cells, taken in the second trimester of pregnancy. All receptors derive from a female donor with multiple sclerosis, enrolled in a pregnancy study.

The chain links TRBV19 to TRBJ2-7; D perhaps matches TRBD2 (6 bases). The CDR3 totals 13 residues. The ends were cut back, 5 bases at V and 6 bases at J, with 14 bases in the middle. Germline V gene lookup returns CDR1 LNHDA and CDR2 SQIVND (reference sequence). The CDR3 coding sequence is TGTGCCAGTAGTTGGGAGGCGTCTATCGAGCAGTACTTC. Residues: CASSWEASIEQYF. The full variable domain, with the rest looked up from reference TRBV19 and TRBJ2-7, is DGGITQSPKYLFRKEGQNVTLSCEQNLNHDAMYWYRQDPGQGLRLIYYSQIVNDFQKGDIAEGYSVSREKKESFPLTVTSAQKNPTAFYLCASSWEASIEQYFGPGTRLTVT.

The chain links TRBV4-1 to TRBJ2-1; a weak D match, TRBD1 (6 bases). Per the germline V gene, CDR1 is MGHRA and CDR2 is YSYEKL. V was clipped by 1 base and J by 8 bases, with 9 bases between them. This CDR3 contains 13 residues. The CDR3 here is CASSQAQGYEQFF. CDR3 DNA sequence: TGCGCCAGCAGCCAAGCTCAGGGGTATGAGCAGTTCTTC.

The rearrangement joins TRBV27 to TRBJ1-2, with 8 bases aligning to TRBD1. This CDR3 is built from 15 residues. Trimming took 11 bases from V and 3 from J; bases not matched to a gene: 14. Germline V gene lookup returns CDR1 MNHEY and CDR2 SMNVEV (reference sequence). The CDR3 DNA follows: TGTGCCGTCAACCCTCCAGGGGGCAGGGACTATGGCTACACCTTC. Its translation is CAVNPPGGRDYGYTF.

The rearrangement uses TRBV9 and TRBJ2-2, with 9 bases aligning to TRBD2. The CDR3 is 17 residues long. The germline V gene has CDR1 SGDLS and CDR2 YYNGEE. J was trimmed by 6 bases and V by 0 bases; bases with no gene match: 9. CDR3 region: CASSVEVFSGSSGELFF. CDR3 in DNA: TGTGCCAGCAGCGTAGAGGTCTTTAGCGGGAGTTCCGGGGAGCTGTTTTTT. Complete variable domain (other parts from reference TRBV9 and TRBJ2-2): DSGVTQTPKHLITATGQRVTLRCSPRSGDLSVYWYQQSLDQGLQFLIQYYNGEERAKGNILERFSAQQFPDLHSELNLSSLELGDSALYFCASSVEVFSGSSGELFFGEGSRLTVL.

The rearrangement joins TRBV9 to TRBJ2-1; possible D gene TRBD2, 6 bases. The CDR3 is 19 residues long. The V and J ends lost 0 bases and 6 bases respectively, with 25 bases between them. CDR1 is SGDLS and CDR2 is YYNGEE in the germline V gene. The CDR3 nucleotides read TGTGCCAGCAGCGTAGCTTCCTTATTTTGGGACTCACCCCTCAATGAGCAGTTCTTC. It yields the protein CASSVASLFWDSPLNEQFF. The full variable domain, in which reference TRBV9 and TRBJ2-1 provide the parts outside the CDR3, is DSGVTQTPKHLITATGQRVTLRCSPRSGDLSVYWYQQSLDQGLQFLIQYYNGEERAKGNILERFSAQQFPDLHSELNLSSLELGDSALYFCASSVASLFWDSPLNEQFFGPGTRLTVL.

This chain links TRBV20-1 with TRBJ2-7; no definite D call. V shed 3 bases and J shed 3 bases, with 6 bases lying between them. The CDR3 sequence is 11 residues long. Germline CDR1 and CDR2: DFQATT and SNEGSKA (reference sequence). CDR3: CSASSHYEQYF. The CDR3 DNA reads TGCAGTGCTAGTTCCCACTACGAGCAGTACTTC.

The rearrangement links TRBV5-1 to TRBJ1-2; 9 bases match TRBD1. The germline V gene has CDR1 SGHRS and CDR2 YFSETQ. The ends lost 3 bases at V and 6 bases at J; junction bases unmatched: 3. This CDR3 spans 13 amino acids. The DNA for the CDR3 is TGCGCCAGCAGCTCCGGGACAGGGCATGGCTACACCTTC. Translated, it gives CASSSGTGHGYTF.